This T cell receptor (beta chain) was captured by sequencing in a study of neurological immune-mediated disorders. This clonotype was recorded many times. TCRdb reprocessed the 5' RACE reads with MiXCR, giving one entry per CDR3 protein. Altogether about 46,000 distinct CDR3 sequences are present, roughly 4% being singletons, with the ten largest covering approximately 5.4%. This CDR3 spans 14 amino acids. Trimming left V 7 bases short and J 2 bases short, with 13 bases between. The J gene is TRBJ2-3, the V gene TRBV12-3 or TRBV12-4; tentatively, D is TRBD2 (5 bases). This receptor was taken from a woman aged 60-75 years with multiple sclerosis. The material sequenced was PBMCs. The CDR3 here is CASTTRGYTDTQYF. CDR3 sequence (DNA): TGTGCCAGCACCACCCGGGGTTACACAGATACGCAGTATTTT.